These 6 T cell receptor beta chains came from one sample sequenced in a study of blood T cell repertoires in COVID-19. Assay used: immunoSEQ multiplex PCR; TCRdb lists only in-frame clones, some missing. The data show a few hundred thousand clones, about 87% seen once. Material: PBMCs or T cells enriched from blood (not recorded which). Every receptor here comes from a man aged 18 to 29 with acute COVID-19.

The rearrangement links TRBV28 to TRBJ1-5; D remains ambiguous. The length of the CDR3 is 14 residues. CDR1 and CDR2 (germline): MDHEN, SYDVKM. Trimming took off 3 bases at V and 2 bases at J, with 8 bases between the two ends. CDR3 bases: TGTGCCAGCAGTTTCGACAACCGCAATCAGCCCCAGCATTTT. Translated, it gives CASSFDNRNQPQHF.

V is TRBV5-6 and J is TRBJ2-3; 12 bases are a match to TRBD2. Germline values: CDR1 SGHDT, CDR2 YYEEEE. The CDR3 runs 16 residues. The V segment lost 4 bases and the J segment 2 bases; nucleotides outside the gene matches: 5. CDR3 nucleotides: TGTGCCAGCAGCGATGGACTAGCGGGAATCACAGATACGCAGTATTTT. Translating gives CASSDGLAGITDTQYF.

On this clone itself: One end of the junction varies from germline; a read error may be responsible. The genes are TRBV7-7 and TRBJ2-1; TRBD2 matches 12 bases. The CDR3 is 15 amino acids. Germline CDR1 SSHAT, CDR2 FNYEAQ (reference sequence). The CDR3 nucleotides read TGTGCTAGCAGCCCCCGACTAGCGGGAGACAATGAGCAGTTCTTC. It codes for CASSPRLAGDNEQFF.

This clone has only one observation. The rearrangement uses TRBV29-1 and TRBJ2-1; possibly TRBD1 for D (6 bases). The CDR3 covers 12 residues. The germline V gene encodes CDR1 SQVTM and CDR2 ANQGSEA. V was clipped by 7 bases and J by 8 bases, with 15 bases between them. The CDR3 reads CSAILGGHEQFF. The CDR3 region has the DNA TGCAGCGCCATACTAGGGGGTCATGAGCAGTTCTTC.

This chain uses TRBV6-5 with TRBJ2-5; D might be TRBD1 (6 bases). Germline V gene data show CDR1 as MNHEY and CDR2 as SVGAGI. CDR3 size: 13 residues. Trimming removed 5 bases from V and 5 bases from J, with 12 bases in between. The CDR3 is CASSQGSAETQYF. The CDR3 DNA reads TGTGCCAGCAGTCAGGGGAGTGCGGAGACCCAGTACTTC.

This chain connects TRBV30 to TRBJ1-2; possibly TRBD1 for D (6 bases). Germline CDR1 reads GTSNPN; CDR2 reads SVGIG (reference sequence). The CDR3 covers 13 residues. Trimming pared 4 bases from V and 2 bases from J, leaving 11 bases between. The CDR3 region is CAWTGQLNYGYTF. CDR3 coding DNA: TGTGCCTGGACCGGACAGTTAAACTATGGCTACACCTTC.